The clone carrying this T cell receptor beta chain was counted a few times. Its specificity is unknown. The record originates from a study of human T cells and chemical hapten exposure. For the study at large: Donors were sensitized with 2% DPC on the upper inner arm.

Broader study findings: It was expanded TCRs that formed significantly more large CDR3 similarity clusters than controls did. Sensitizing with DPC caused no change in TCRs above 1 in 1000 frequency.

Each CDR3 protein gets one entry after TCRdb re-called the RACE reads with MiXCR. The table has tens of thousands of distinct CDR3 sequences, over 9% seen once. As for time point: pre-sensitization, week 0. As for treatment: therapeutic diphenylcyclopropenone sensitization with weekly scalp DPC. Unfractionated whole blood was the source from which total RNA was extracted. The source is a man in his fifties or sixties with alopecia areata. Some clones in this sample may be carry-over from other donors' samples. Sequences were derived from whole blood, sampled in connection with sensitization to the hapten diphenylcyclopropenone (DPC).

This CDR3 reads CASSLTSGPYEQYF. For the CDR3, the DNA is TGTGCCAGCAGCTTGACTAGCGGACCCTACGAGCAGTACTTC. The J gene is TRBJ2-7, the V gene TRBV5-5, with 8 bases identical to TRBD2. Trimming at V came to 1 base and at J to 2 bases, leaving 2 bases not matched to a gene. Germline V CDR1 and CDR2: SGHKS, YYEKEE (reference sequence). The CDR3 loop spans 14 amino acids.